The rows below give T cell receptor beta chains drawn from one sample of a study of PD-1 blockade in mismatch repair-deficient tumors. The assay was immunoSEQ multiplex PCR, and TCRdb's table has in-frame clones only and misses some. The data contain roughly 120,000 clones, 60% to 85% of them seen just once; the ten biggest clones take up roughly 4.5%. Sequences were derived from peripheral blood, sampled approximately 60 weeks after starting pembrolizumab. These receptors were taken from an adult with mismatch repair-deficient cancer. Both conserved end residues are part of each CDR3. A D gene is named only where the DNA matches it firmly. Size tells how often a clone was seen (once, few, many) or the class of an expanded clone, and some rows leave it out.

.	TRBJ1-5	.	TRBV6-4	TGTGCCAGCAGTGAATGGGAATCCCCCGAAACTTATAGCAATCAGCCCCAGCATTTT	CASSEWESPETYSNQPQHF
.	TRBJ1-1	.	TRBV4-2	TGTGCCAGCAGCCAAGACGGGAACACTGAAGCTTTCTTT	CASSQDGNTEAFF
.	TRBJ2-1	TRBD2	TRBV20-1	TGCACGGTAGCGGGAGACAATGAGCAGTTCTTC	CTVAGDNEQFF
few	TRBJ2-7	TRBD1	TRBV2	TGTGCCAGCTTGAGGGACAGATCCTACGAGCAGTACTTC	CASLRDRSYEQYF
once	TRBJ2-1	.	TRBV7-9	TGTGCCAGCAGCCGGGACGGAGGCTCCTACAATGAGCAGTTCTTC	CASSRDGGSYNEQFF
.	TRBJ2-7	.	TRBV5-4	TGTGCCAGCAGCCTGGGATCGGGGACCTACGAGCAGTACTTC	CASSLGSGTYEQYF
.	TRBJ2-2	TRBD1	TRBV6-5	TGTGCCAGCAGACCCCGACAGGGTGCGCTGTTTTTT	CASRPRQGALFF
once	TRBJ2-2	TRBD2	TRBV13	TGTGCCAGCAGAGGGCTAGCGGGGAGGACCGGGGAGCTGTTTTTT	CASRGLAGRTGELFF
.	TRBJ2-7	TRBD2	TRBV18	TGTGCCAGCTCACTAGCGGGACTAGCGGGAGGTCGGTACGAGCAGTACTTC	CASSLAGLAGGRYEQYF
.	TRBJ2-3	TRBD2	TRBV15	TGTGCCACCAGCAGAGATATGGCGGGAGGGCCGCAAGATACGCAGTATTTT	CATSRDMAGGPQDTQYF
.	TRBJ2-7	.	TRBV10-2	TGCGCCAGCAGGCCGGGACTCAGCTCCTACGAGCAGTACTTC	CASRPGLSSYEQYF
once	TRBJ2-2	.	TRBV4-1	TGCGCCAGCAGCCAAGGGGAAGGGCTCGCCGGGGAGCTGTTTTTT	CASSQGEGLAGELFF
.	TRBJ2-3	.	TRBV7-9	TGTGCCAGCAGCTTCGCGATTAGCACAGATACGCAGTATTTT	CASSFAISTDTQYF
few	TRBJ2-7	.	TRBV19	TGTGCCAGTAGTATTAGCGGTCAGGGCTCCTCCTACGAGCAGTACTTC	CASSISGQGSSYEQYF
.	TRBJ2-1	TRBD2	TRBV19	TGTGCCAGTAGAATCTCTAGCGGCCACCACAATGAGCAGTTCTTC	CASRISSGHHNEQFF
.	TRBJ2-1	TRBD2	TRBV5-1	TGCGCCAGCAAATTAGTTAGCGGGAGTCGCAATGAGCAGTTCTTC	CASKLVSGSRNEQFF
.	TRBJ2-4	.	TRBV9	TGTGCCAGCAGCCCTCAGGGAAACATTCAGTACTTC	CASSPQGNIQYF
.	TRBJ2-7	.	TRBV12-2	TGTGCAAGTCGCTTCCAAAATCCCACCCGACTAGCGGGGGCCTACGAGCAGTACTTC	CASRFQNPTRLAGAYEQYF
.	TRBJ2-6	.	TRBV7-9	TGCGCCAGCAGCCAAGATGCGGGCTCTGGGGCCAACGTCCTGACTTTC	CASSQDAGSGANVLTF
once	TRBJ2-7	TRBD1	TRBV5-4	TGTGCCAGCAGCTCCGACAGGGGTCGGTACGAGCAGTACTTC	CASSSDRGRYEQYF
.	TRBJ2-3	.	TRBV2	TGTGCCGGCGAGGGGCGGGTCACAGATACGCAGTATTTT	CAGEGRVTDTQYF
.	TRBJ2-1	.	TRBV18	TGTGCCAGCTCACCCCGGCCGGGGAATGAGCAGTTCTTC	CASSPRPGNEQFF
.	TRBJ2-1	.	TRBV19	TGTGCCAGTAGTATGGGGCATAGAGGACCACACATGTTCTTC	CASSMGHRGPHMFF
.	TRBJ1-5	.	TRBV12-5	TGTGCTAGTGGTCCCCCGCCCGAGACAGGACCCAATCAGCCCCAGCATTTT	CASGPPPETGPNQPQHF
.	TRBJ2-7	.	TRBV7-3	TGTGCCAGCAGCCCGGGACAAAGTAACTCCTACGAGCAGTACTTC	CASSPGQSNSYEQYF
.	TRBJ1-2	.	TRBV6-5	TGTGCCAGCAGTGAAAGTAGGACTAACTATGGCTACACCTTC	CASSESRTNYGYTF
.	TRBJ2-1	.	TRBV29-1	TGCAGCGAGACCAACGGCAATGAGCAGTTCTTC	CSETNGNEQFF
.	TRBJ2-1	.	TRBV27	TGTGCCAGCAGTTTATCGGGGGGTATCAATGAGCAGTTCTTC	CASSLSGGINEQFF